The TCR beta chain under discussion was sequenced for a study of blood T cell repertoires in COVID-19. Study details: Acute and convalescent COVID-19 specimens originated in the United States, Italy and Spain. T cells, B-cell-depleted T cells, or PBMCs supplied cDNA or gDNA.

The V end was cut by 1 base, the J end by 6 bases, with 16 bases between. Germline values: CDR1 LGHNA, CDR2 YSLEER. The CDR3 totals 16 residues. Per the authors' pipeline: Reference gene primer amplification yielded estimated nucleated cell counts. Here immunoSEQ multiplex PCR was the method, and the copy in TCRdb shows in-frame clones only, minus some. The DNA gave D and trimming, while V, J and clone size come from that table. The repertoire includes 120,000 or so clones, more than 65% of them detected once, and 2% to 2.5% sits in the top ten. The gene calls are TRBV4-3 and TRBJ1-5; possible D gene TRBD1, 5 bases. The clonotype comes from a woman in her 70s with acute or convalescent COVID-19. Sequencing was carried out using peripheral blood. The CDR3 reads CASSQGGPGFSQPQHF. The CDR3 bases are TGCGCCAGCAGCCAAGGGGGTCCAGGGTTTAGTCAGCCCCAGCATTTT.